The clone carrying this T cell receptor beta chain has ten or more counts. What it recognizes is unknown. This sample was taken from a study of early T cells in non-severe SARS-CoV-2 infection. Overall study results and limits: Anti-spike CD8 specificities were favored by VDJdb matching, whose results missed private and CD4 specificities.

A single record per CDR3 protein comes from TCRdb applying MiXCR to the 5' RACE reads. The sample gives about 64,000 distinct CDR3 sequences, about an eighth of which show up once; about 4% is in the top ten. CDR3 length: 15 residues. Trimming took off 5 bases at V and 2 bases at J, with 13 bases between the two ends. From germline, CDR1 is MNHEY and CDR2 SVGEGT. The sequencing sample was made of whole blood. This chain joins TRBV6-2 or TRBV6-3 and TRBJ1-5; D perhaps matches TRBD1 (5 bases). This receptor was identified in an adult who was a healthcare worker with PCR-confirmed SARS-CoV-2 infection or an uninfected control (not recorded which). The CDR3 protein is CASSDLPGGNQPQHF. In DNA, the CDR3 is TGTGCCAGCAGTGACCTACCGGGGGGCAATCAGCCCCAGCATTTT.